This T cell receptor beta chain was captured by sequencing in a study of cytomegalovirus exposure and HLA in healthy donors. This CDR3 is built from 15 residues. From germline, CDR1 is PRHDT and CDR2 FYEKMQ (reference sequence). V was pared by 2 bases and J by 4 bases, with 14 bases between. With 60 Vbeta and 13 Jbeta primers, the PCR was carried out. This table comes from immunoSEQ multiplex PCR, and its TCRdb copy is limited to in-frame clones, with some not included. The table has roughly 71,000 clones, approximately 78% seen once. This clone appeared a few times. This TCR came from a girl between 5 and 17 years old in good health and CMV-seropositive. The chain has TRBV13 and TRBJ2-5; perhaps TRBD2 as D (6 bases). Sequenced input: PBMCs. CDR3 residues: CASSLRTSPIETQYF. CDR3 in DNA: TGTGCCAGCAGCTTACGAACTAGCCCGATAGAGACCCAGTACTTC.